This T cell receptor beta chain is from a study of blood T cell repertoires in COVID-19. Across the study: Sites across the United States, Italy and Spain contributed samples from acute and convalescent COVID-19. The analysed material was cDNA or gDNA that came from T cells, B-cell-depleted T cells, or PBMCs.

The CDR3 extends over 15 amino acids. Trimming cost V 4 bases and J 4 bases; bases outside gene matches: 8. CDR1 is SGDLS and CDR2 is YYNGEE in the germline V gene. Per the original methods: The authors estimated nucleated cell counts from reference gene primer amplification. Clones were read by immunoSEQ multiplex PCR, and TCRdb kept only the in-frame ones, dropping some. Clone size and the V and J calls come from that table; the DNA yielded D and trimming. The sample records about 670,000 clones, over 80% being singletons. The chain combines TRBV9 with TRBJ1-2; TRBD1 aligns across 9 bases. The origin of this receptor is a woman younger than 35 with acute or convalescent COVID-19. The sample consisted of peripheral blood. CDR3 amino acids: CASSPRGTGIYGYTF. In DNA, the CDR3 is TGTGCCAGCAGCCCCCGCGGGACAGGGATCTATGGCTACACCTTC.